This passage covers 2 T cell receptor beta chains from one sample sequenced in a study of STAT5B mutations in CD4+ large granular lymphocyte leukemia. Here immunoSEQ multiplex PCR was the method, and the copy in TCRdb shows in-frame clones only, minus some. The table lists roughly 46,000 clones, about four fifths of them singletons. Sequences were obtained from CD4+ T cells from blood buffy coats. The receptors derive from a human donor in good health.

CDR3 sequence (DNA): TGTGCCAGCAGTAATACAGGGGGGACTGAAGCTTTCTTT. Protein product: CASSNTGGTEAFF. The J gene is TRBJ1-1, the V gene TRBV28; 8 nucleotides line up with TRBD1. This CDR3 is 13 amino acids long. From germline, CDR1 is MDHEN and CDR2 SYDVKM. The V segment lost 5 bases and the J segment 5 bases; nucleotides outside the gene matches: 4.

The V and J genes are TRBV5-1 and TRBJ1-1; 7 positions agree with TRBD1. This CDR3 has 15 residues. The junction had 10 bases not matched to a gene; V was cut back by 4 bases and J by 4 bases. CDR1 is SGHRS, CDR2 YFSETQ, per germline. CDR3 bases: TGCGCCAGCAGCGCACAGGGGAATTGGGGCACTGAAGCTTTCTTT. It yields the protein CASSAQGNWGTEAFF.